This TCR beta chain was captured in a study of shared clonotypes between healthy human individuals (dated by TCRdb to about 2020). For the wider study: A few men and two women, aged 18 to 49 years, made up the cohort. For each donor, three plates each were used for CD4 naive and CD4 memory, two plates were used for CD8 naive, and one plate was used for CD8 memory. To estimate repertoire size and how much clonotype sharing occurs between individuals, the study deeply sequenced the blood TCR repertoires of roughly 5 healthy adults. To increase sequencing depth and limit assay-specific biases, TCR repertoire library preparation and sequencing were carried out by different laboratories using diverse techniques. Per donor, leukapheresis produced somewhere between about 0.94 and 9 billion PBMCs. What the authors observed across the whole study: Only blood was sampled, and tissue TCR repertoires likely differ from those in blood. Pairwise subsampling led to the expectation that sequencing depth would affect the degree of clonotype sharing among donors. Around 5% of naive CD4, more than 3% of naive CD8, roughly 2.4% of memory CD4, and less than 0.45% of memory CD8 clonotypes were shared across a handful of donors. Naive subsets generally had larger estimated clonotype richness than memory subsets did. The genetic and exposure-history diversity represented was limited by the small number of donors. Rarefaction of sorted-subset datasets indicated incomplete sequencing despite the large sequencing depth. Compared with non-shared clonotypes, clonotypes shared by all four sorted-subset donors had higher generation probabilities.

Using the deep immunoSEQ assay, TCR CDR3 regions were amplified from genomic DNA by multiplex PCR. Extracted genomic DNA from each cell subset was distributed evenly across all wells of several immunoSEQ 96-well plates, and each plate was treated as a replicate. For sorted subsets, about 200 ng genomic DNA, equal to 30,000 or so T cell genomes, was loaded into each replicate PCR. Purified libraries were measured with a Qubit 3.0 fluorometer, size-checked on a Bioanalyzer 2100, and measured again with the KAPA Library Quantification kit. A separate single-read 150-cycle Illumina NextSeq 550 flow cell was used to sequence each immunoSEQ 96-well plate. For the original study's pipeline: Because the immunoSEQ output held only junctional sequences and lacked quality scores, the filtering could not match the filtering applied to full-length reads. To assign V/J genes and CDR3, sequences were annotated against IMGT germline references using PyIR, a Python wrapper for IgBLAST v1.9. Any read was removed if the V/J assignment was weak (E-value above 1e-6), the CDR3 was missing, or the read contained stop codons, out-of-frame junctions, or ambiguous translated residues. V3J clonotypes were defined as sequences sharing the same inferred V gene, J gene, and CDR3 amino acid sequence. To compute the percentage overlap between repertoires, the number of shared unique clonotypes was divided by the size of the smaller repertoire. Richness of each repertoire was evaluated using RTK rarefaction, the Chao1 estimator, and Recon v2.1 estimates of unobserved clonotypes. For all TCRbeta clonotypes obtained by the gDNA method from a handful of donors, generation probabilities were computed with OLGA. TCRdb retrieved this table from immuneACCESS and kept in-frame rearrangements only. Not all clones are present; in checked studies, unresolved V genes account for under half, and no reason is known for the remainder. D and trimming come from the DNA, and the V and J calls and clone size come from that table. In this sample the table shows hundreds of thousands of clones, about 95% of which occur a single time. The ten largest account for roughly 0.1% of the sample.

Regarding this clone: No antigen is known for it. No much larger clone is present one base from it, and per-base qualities are unavailable.

CD8 naive samples consisted of CD45RO-negative cells that were positively selected for CCR7, yielding a CD45RA+CCR7+ population without TemRA cells. Donors were healthy HIV-negative adults with no recently reported acute infections or vaccinations. All donors were Caucasian adults living in Nashville, Tennessee, USA. Blood was obtained by leukapheresis, after which PBMCs were separated by Ficoll-Histopaque density gradient centrifugation and cryopreserved in liquid nitrogen vapor phase. Analytical flow cytometry was used to check the purity and quantity of every magnetically sorted T cell population. Genomic DNA was isolated from each sorted fraction and quantified by UV absorbance on a Nanodrop 2000c. V is pared back by 5 bases and J by 4 bases, with 12 bases lying between the germline termini. From the cysteine through the phenylalanine, the CDR3 covers 14 amino acids. Here the CDR3 DNA is all that survives: 42 bases in frame from base 1. CDR1 and CDR2 (MGHRA, YSYEKL) derive from the germline V gene.

The clonotype comes from a woman aged 25-40 years in good health. The rearranged chain carries TRBV4-1 and TRBJ2-1; TRBD1 is perhaps the D gene, given 6 matching bases. The sample consisted of naive CD8+ T cells sorted from blood. The cell subset or site label on this specimen signifies: CD45RA+CCR7+. CDR3 region: CASSYPTGYNEQFF. The DNA sequence reads TGCGCCAGCAGCTACCCTACAGGGTACAATGAGCAGTTCTTC.